What follows is one T cell receptor beta chain and its context. Per the germline V gene, CDR1 is MNHEY and CDR2 is SMNVEV (reference sequence). Trimming shortened V by 0 bases and J by 0 bases, and 8 bases separated the two germline ends. The CDR3 sequence is 15 residues long. TCRdb keeps only in-frame clones here, not all; method: immunoSEQ multiplex PCR. Counted here are approximately 46,000 clones, more than 85% occurring once; the ten biggest clones make up about 3%. This sample is part of a study of T cell changes during pregnancy in multiple sclerosis. The V gene is TRBV27, the J gene TRBJ1-1, with no clear D. Sequences were derived from CD8+ T cells from peripheral blood mononuclear cells, sampled in the second trimester of pregnancy. The sequence was obtained from a female donor with multiple sclerosis, enrolled in a pregnancy study. CDR3 bases: TGTGCCAGCAGTTTATCCCCGGAGATGAACACTGAAGCTTTCTTT. Translation: CASSLSPEMNTEAFF.